The present T cell receptor (beta chain) was sequenced within a study of human T cells and chemical hapten exposure. Whole-study context: TCR yields differed between samples (mainly from small differences in pooled library volume). Whole-study findings and limits: Clustering by CDR3 similarity yielded significantly more large clusters from expanded TCRs than controls.

Single cDNA molecules in the library carried unique molecular identifiers attached during preparation. TCRdb reprocessed the RACE reads with MiXCR, giving one entry per CDR3 protein. Counted here are 84,000 or so distinct CDR3 sequences, about 11% occurring once; the ten biggest clones make up less than 2.5%. Ten or more counts support this clonotype. What it recognizes is unknown. The ends lost 3 bases at V and 4 bases at J; junction bases unmatched: 9. This CDR3 has 17 residues. In germline, CDR1 is MNHEY, CDR2 SVGEGT. Specified time point: patch test 1, 2 weeks after DPC sensitization. Treatment denoted: therapeutic diphenylcyclopropenone sensitization with weekly scalp DPC. Patches went on only after blood had been drawn each time.

The starting material was whole blood, obtained in connection with sensitization to the hapten diphenylcyclopropenone (DPC). The chain uses TRBV6-2 or TRBV6-3 and TRBJ2-5, with 12 bases aligning to TRBD1. This receptor was taken from a man between 35 and 55 years old with alopecia areata. Some clones in this sample may be carry-over from other donors' samples. CDR3 amino acids: CASSYGRGQGARETQYF. DNA of the CDR3: TGTGCCAGCAGTTATGGACGGGGACAGGGGGCTCGAGAGACCCAGTACTTC.